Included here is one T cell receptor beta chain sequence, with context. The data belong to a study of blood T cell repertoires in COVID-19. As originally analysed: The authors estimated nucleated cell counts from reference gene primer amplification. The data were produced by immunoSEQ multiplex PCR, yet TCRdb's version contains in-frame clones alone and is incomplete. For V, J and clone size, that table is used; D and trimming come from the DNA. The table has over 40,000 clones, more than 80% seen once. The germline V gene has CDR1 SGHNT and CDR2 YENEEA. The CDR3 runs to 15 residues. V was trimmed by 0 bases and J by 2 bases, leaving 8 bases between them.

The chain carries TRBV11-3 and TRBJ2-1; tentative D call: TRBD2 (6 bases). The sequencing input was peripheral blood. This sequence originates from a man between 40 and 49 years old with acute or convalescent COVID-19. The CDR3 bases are TGTGCCAGCAGCTTAGATTCGGGGGCCTACAATGAGCAGTTCTTC. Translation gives CASSLDSGAYNEQFF.